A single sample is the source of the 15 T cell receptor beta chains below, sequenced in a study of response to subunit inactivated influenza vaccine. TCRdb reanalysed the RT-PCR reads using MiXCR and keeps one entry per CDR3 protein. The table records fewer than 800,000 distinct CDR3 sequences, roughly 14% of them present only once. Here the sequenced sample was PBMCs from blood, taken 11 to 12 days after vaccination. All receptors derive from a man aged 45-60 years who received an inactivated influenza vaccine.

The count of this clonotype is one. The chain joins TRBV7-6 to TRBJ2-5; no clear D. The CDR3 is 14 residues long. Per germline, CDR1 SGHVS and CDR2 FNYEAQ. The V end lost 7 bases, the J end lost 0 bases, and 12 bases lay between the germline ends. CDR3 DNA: TGTGCCAGCACCGACGTAGGAAACCAAGAGACCCAGTACTTC. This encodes CASTDVGNQETQYF.

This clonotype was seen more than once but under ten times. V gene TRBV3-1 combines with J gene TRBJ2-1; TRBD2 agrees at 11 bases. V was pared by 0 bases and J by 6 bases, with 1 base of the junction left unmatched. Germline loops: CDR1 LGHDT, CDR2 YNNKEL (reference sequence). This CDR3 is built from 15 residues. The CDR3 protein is CASSQDSGGANEQFF. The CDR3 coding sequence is TGTGCCAGCAGCCAAGATAGCGGGGGGGCCAATGAGCAGTTCTTC.

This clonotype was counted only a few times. The CDR3 loop reads CASSATRTGMHEQFF. In DNA, the CDR3 is TGCGCCAGCAGTGCCACGCGAACCGGTATGCATGAGCAGTTCTTC. V usage is TRBV10-1 and J usage is TRBJ2-1; D is unresolved. V dropped 4 bases and J dropped 8 bases, with 18 bases sitting between them. The germline V gene has CDR1 WNHNN and CDR2 SYGVQD (reference sequence). There are 15 residues in the CDR3.

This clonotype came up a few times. The DNA for the CDR3 is TGTGCCAGCAGTTTAGCGCGACTAGCGGGAGGTGCGGCAGATACGCAGTATTTT. It codes for CASSLARLAGGAADTQYF. The genes are TRBV12-3 or TRBV12-4 and TRBJ2-3, with 13 bases that match TRBD2. CDR3 length: 18 residues. J lost 4 bases, V lost 0 bases, and 7 bases had no gene match.

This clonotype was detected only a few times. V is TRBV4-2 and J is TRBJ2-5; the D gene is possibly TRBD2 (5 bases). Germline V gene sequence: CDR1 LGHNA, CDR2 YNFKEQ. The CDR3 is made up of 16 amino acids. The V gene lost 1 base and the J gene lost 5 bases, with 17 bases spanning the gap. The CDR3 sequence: CASSQVIHRGPETQYF. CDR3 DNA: TGTGCCAGCAGCCAAGTGATTCACCGGGGTCCGGAGACCCAGTACTTC.

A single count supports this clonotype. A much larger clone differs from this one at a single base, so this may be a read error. The CDR3 sequence: CAISVQRMQTQYF. Here the CDR3 DNA reads TGTGCCATCAGTGTACAGCGGATGCAGACCCAGTACTTC. J is TRBJ2-5 and V is TRBV10-3, with D perhaps TRBD2 (5 bases). The CDR3 is made up of 13 amino acids. CDR1 and CDR2 from the germline V gene are ENHRY and SYGVKD. V was pared by 4 bases and J by 6 bases, with 12 bases between.

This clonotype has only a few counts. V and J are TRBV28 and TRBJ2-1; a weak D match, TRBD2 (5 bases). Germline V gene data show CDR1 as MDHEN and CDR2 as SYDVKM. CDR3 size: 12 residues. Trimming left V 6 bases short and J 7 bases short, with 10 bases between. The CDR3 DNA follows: TGTGCCAGCAGATTTCGGGGTAATGAGCAGTTCTTC. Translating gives CASRFRGNEQFF. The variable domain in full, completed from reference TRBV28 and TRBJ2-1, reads DVKVTQSSRYLVKRTGEKVFLECVQDMDHENMFWYRQDPGLGLRLIYFSYDVKMKEKGDIPEGYSVSREKKERFSLILESASTNQTSMYLCASRFRGNEQFFGPGTRLTVL.

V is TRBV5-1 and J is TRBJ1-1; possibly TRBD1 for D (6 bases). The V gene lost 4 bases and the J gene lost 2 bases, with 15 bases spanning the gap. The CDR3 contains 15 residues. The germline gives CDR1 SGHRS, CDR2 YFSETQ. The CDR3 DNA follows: TGCGCCAGCAGCCTATCCGGGACACAAAACACTGAAGCTTTCTTT. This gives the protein CASSLSGTQNTEAFF.

The CDR3 reads CAISESSVPNQKLFF. CDR3 DNA sequence: TGTGCCATCAGTGAGTCGTCCGTGCCCAATCAAAAACTGTTTTTT. The chain combines TRBV10-3 with TRBJ1-4; D unresolved. The CDR3 totals 15 residues. Trimming pared 0 bases from V and 9 bases from J, leaving 14 bases between. Germline V gene lookup returns CDR1 ENHRY and CDR2 SYGVKD.

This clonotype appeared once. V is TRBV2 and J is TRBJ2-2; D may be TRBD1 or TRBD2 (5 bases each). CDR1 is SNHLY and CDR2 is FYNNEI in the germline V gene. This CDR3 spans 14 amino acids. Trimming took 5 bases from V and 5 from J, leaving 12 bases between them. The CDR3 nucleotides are TGTGCCAGCAGTTCCGGGTGGGGGACCGGGGAGCTGTTTTTT. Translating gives CASSSGWGTGELFF.

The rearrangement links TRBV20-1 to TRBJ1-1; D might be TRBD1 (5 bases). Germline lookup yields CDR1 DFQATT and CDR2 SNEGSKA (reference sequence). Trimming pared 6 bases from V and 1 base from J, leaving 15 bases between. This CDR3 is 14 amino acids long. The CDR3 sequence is CSAPLDRSNTEAFF. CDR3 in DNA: TGCAGTGCCCCACTTGACAGATCGAACACTGAAGCTTTCTTT.

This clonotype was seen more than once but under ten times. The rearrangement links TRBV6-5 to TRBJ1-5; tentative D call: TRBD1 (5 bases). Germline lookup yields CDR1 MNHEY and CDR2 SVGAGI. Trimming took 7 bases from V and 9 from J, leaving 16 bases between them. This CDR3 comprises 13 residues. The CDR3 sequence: CASTSQWGPPQHF. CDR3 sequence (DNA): TGTGCCAGCACTTCCCAGTGGGGCCCGCCCCAGCATTTT.

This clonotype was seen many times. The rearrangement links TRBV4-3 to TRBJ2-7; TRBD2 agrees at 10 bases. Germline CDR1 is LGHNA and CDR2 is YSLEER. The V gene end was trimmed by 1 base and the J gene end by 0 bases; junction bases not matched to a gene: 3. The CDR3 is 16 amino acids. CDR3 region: CASSQGPSGSSYEQYF. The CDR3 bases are TGCGCCAGCAGCCAAGGACCTAGCGGGAGCTCCTACGAGCAGTACTTC.

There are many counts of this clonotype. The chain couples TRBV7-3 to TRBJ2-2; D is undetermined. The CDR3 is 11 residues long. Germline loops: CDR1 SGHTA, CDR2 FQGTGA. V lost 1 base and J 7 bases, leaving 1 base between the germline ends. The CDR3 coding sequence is TGTGCCAGCAGCTTAAACGGGGAGCTGTTTTTT. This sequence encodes CASSLNGELFF.

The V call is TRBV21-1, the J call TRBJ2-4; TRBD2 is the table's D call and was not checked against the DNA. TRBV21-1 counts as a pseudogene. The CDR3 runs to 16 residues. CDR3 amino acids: CATLLAGGRAKNIQYF. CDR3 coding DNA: TGTGCCACCCTACTAGCCGGGGGGCGAGCCAAAAACATTCAGTACTTC.